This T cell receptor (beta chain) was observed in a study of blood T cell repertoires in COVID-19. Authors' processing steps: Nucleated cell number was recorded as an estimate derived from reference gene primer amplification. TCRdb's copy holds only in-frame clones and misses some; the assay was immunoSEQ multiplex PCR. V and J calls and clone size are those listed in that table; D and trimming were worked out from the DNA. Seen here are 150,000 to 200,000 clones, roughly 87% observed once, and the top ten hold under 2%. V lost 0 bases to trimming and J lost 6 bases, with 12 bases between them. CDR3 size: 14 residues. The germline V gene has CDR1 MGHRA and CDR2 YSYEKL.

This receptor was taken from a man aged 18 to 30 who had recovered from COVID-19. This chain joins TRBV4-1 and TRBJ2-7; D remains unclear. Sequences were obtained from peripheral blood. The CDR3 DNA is TGCGCCAGCAGCCAAGACGTCTACCCGCGCGAGCAGTACTTC. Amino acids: CASSQDVYPREQYF.